Presented here are 19 T cell receptor beta chains from one specimen sequenced in a study of blood T cell repertoires in COVID-19 (TCRdb year 2020). The library was made by the immunoSEQ multiplex PCR assay. TCRdb holds this immuneACCESS table with in-frame rearrangements only. Some clones are missing; in checked studies, unresolved V genes explain under half, and the rest has no known cause. Across this sample there are roughly 220,000 clones, with 85% to 90% seen only once. The top ten clones comprise 14% to 15% of the sample. Sequencing was performed on PBMCs or T cells enriched from blood (not recorded which). The source is a woman aged 50 to 65 with acute COVID-19.

V usage is TRBV18 and J usage is TRBJ1-2; D uncertain. Germline V lookup: CDR1 KGHSH, CDR2 LQKENI. Trimming cost V 1 base and J 5 bases, with 11 bases left between them. This CDR3 has 14 amino acids. CDR3 residues: CASSPRATRYGYTF. CDR3 in DNA: TGTGCCAGCTCACCACGGGCAACCCGATATGGCTACACCTTC.

V usage is TRBV5-6 and J usage is TRBJ1-5; D ambiguous. V lost 4 bases and J 11 bases, leaving 16 bases between the germline ends. CDR1 is SGHDT and CDR2 is YYEEEE in the germline V gene. The CDR3 is made up of 13 amino acids. The CDR3 is CASSPEGPRAQHF. The CDR3 nucleotides read TGTGCCAGCAGCCCGGAGGGTCCGCGGGCCCAGCATTTT.

The genes are TRBV5-4 and TRBJ2-3; TRBD1 agrees at 8 bases. Losses at the gene ends were 3 bases for V and 5 bases for J; bases not matched to a gene: 11. The CDR3 spans 16 residues. The germline CDR1 and CDR2 sequences are SGHNT and YYREEE (reference sequence). The CDR3 DNA reads as TGTGCCAGCAGCTCCCCGGGCAGGGGGCTTTTAGATACGCAGTATTTT. Its translation: CASSSPGRGLLDTQYF.

The chain joins TRBV2 to TRBJ1-1; D is possibly TRBD1 (5 bases). Germline lookup yields CDR1 SNHLY and CDR2 FYNNEI. There are 13 residues in the CDR3. Trimming took 9 bases from V and 1 from J, leaving 12 bases between them. Here the CDR3 reads CASNRNPNTEAFF. CDR3 nucleotides: TGTGCCAGTAACAGGAACCCGAACACTGAAGCTTTCTTT.

V is TRBV7-2 and J is TRBJ2-6; D is unresolved. Trimming left V 1 base short and J 0 bases short, with 7 bases between. Germline assignment: CDR1 SGHTA and CDR2 FQGNSA. The CDR3 is 16 amino acids. CDR3 DNA: TGTGCCAGCAGCTTAGGAGTACTCTCTGGGGCCAACGTCCTGACTTTC. Its protein product is CASSLGVLSGANVLTF.

The chain links TRBV5-4 to TRBJ1-1; the match to TRBD1 covers 8 bases. V gave up 4 bases and J gave up 4 bases; unmatched junction bases: 12. The germline CDR1 and CDR2 sequences are SGHNT and YYREEE (reference sequence). This CDR3 comprises 16 residues. Written as DNA, the CDR3 is TGTGCCAGCAGCATCTACCTCAGGGGGCGCAGCACTGAAGCTTTCTTT. Translation: CASSIYLRGRSTEAFF.

The chain carries TRBV18 and TRBJ1-1; D gene uncertain. The V end was cut by 2 bases, the J end by 2 bases, with 12 bases between. Germline V lookup: CDR1 KGHSH, CDR2 LQKENI. The length of the CDR3 is 15 residues. CDR3 DNA sequence: TGTGCCAGCTCACCAAGTGGCAGGTACAACACTGAAGCTTTCTTT. Its protein product is CASSPSGRYNTEAFF.

The chain carries TRBV7-3 and TRBJ2-1, with 9 nucleotides matching TRBD1. Germline CDR1 and CDR2: SGHTA and FQGTGA. V lost 4 bases and J lost 2; bases outside the gene matches: 6. The CDR3 has 16 amino acids. CDR3 in amino acids: CASSWGTGRAYNEQFF. CDR3 nucleotide sequence: TGTGCCAGCAGCTGGGGGACAGGGAGGGCCTACAATGAGCAGTTCTTC.

The V call is TRBV29-1, the J call TRBJ1-3; the D gene is possibly TRBD1 (6 bases). The CDR3 extends over 13 amino acids. Trimming took off 6 bases at V and 1 base at J, with 10 bases between the two ends. Germline lookup yields CDR1 SQVTM and CDR2 ANQGSEA. CDR3 sequence: CSVVQGSGNTIYF. Written as DNA, the CDR3 is TGCAGCGTCGTACAGGGTTCTGGAAACACCATATATTTT.

In nucleotides, the CDR3 is TGTGCCAGCAGGCAGGGGGTCACTGAAGCTTTCTTT. Protein sequence: CASRQGVTEAFF. The genes are TRBV28 and TRBJ1-1; 7 bases are a match to TRBD1. The CDR3 spans 12 residues. J gave up 4 bases and V 6 bases, and 2 bases lay outside the gene matches. Germline values: CDR1 MDHEN, CDR2 SYDVKM.

The chain links TRBV21-1 to TRBJ1-1; the DNA was not used to check the table's D call, TRBD1. TRBV21-1 is noted as a pseudogene. The CDR3 length is 16 residues. DNA for the CDR3: TGTGCCAGCAGCAAAAGGGACAACACTCGTCACACTGAAGCTTTCTTT. It is translated as CASSKRDNTRHTEAFF.

This clone was seen once. CDR3 protein: CASSPPGLAAGDTQYF. The CDR3 DNA sequence: TGTGCCAGCAGCCCGCCCGGACTAGCGGCCGGAGATACGCAGTATTTT. The chain carries TRBV7-9 and TRBJ2-3; 10 bases line up with TRBD2. This CDR3 region has 16 residues. Trimming at V came to 5 bases and at J to 5 bases, leaving 10 bases not matched to a gene. The germline V gene has CDR1 SEHNR and CDR2 FQNEAQ (reference sequence).

The chain couples TRBV28 to TRBJ1-5; D is perhaps TRBD1 (5 bases). Trimming took off 3 bases at V and 0 bases at J, with 9 bases between the two ends. In germline, CDR1 is MDHEN, CDR2 SYDVKM. The CDR3 has 15 amino acids. The CDR3 loop is CASSFDSYSNQPQHF. The CDR3 DNA reads TGTGCCAGCAGTTTCGACAGTTATAGCAATCAGCCCCAGCATTTT.

The rearrangement links TRBV7-8 to TRBJ2-1, with 11 bases fitting TRBD2. CDR3 length: 17 residues. Trimming at V came to 2 bases and at J to 4 bases, leaving 7 bases not matched to a gene. Germline V gene lookup returns CDR1 SGHVS and CDR2 FQNEAQ. The CDR3 here is CASSLSGTSGLYNEQFF. CDR3 in DNA: TGTGCCAGCAGCTTATCCGGGACTAGCGGACTTTACAATGAGCAGTTCTTC.

Note on this clone: One end of the junction is discordant with germline, which a read error may explain. The V call is TRBV3-1 (or the pseudogene TRBV3-2), the J call TRBJ2-7; 7 bases line up with TRBD2. CDR1 LGHDT and CDR2 YNNKEL come from the germline V gene (reference sequence). CDR3 length: 14 residues. The CDR3 sequence is CASRQAGILGEQYF. The CDR3 DNA reads as TGTGCCAGCAGACAAGCGGGGATCCTAGGCGAGCAGTACTTC.

The J gene is TRBJ2-5, the V gene TRBV12-5, with a possible D match to TRBD2 (5 bases). The CDR3 spans 14 residues. Germline CDR1 reads LGHNT; CDR2 reads FRNRAP. Trimming removed 6 bases at V and 6 bases at J, with 17 bases between. In DNA, the CDR3 is TGTGCTAGTGGGGGGATGAGGGTAGGAAAGACCCAGTACTTC. Its protein product is CASGGMRVGKTQYF. The full variable domain, with the rest looked up from reference TRBV12-5 and TRBJ2-5, is DARVTQTPRHKVTEMGQEVTMRCQPILGHNTVFWYRQTMMQGLELLAYFRNRAPLDDSGMPKDRFSAEMPDATLATLKIQPSEPRDSAVYFCASGGMRVGKTQYFGPGTRLLVL.

The chain couples TRBV7-2 to TRBJ2-3; possibly TRBD2 for D (6 bases). Trimming pared 1 base from V and 15 bases from J, leaving 14 bases between. From germline, CDR1 is SGHTA and CDR2 FQGNSA. The CDR3 extends over 12 amino acids. The CDR3 coding sequence is TGTGCCAGCAGCTTAGAGAGTGGACTAAAATATTTT. Translated, it gives CASSLESGLKYF.

The CDR3 loop reads CATSRGVTLAGGQETQYF. For the CDR3, the DNA is TGTGCCACCAGCAGAGGAGTAACCCTAGCGGGGGGGCAAGAGACCCAGTACTTC. The chain has TRBV15 and TRBJ2-5; 12 nucleotides match TRBD2. Losses at the gene ends were 1 base for V and 2 bases for J; bases not matched to a gene: 8. The CDR3 totals 18 residues. Germline V gene lookup returns CDR1 LNHNV and CDR2 YYDKDF (reference sequence).

The CDR3, as DNA: TGTGCCATCAGTGGACTAGCGGGTCCTACAGATGAGCAGTTCTTC. Its translation is CAISGLAGPTDEQFF. The chain couples TRBV10-3 to TRBJ2-1, with 10 bases fitting TRBD2. CDR3 size: 15 residues. Trimming took 4 bases from V and 8 from J; bases not matched to a gene: 8. The germline gives CDR1 ENHRY, CDR2 SYGVKD.